This T cell receptor beta chain was sequenced for a study of CD8 T cells in Susac syndrome. Trimming left V 0 bases short and J 0 bases short, with 8 bases between. Germline V gene data show CDR1 as DFQATT and CDR2 as SNEGSKA (reference sequence). This CDR3 is 14 amino acids long. Random hexamers were used to reverse transcribe 0.5 to 1 ug of RNA. The TCR beta CDR3 was amplified by immunoSEQ multiplex PCR across 54 Vbeta, 13 Jbeta. TCRdb reprocessed the immunoSEQ multiplex PCR reads with MiXCR, giving one entry per CDR3 protein. The sample records about 150,000 distinct CDR3 sequences, 95% to 96% being singletons. High-throughput TCR beta sequencing covered peripheral CD8+ and CD4+ T cells. FACS enriched CD8+ TEMRA cells, while bulk CD8+ and CD4+ were negatively isolated.

The receptor was isolated from a human donor with multiple sclerosis. Sequenced material: CD8+ T cells from PBMCs. This chain joins TRBV20-1 and TRBJ1-2; D is undetermined. The chain's CDR3 is CSARDPDSNYGYTF. DNA for the CDR3: TGCAGTGCTAGAGACCCTGACTCTAACTATGGCTACACCTTC.